The T cell receptor (beta chain) under discussion was sequenced for a study of CD8+ T cells in alopecia areata. Study details: Those treated were given oral tofacitinib at 5 to 10 mg twice daily.

The sequencing template was cDNA reverse transcribed from extracted RNA. Sequencing was performed with immunoSEQ multiplex PCR; in TCRdb, only in-frame clones are kept and a portion is missing. Of 100,000 to 150,000 clones listed, around 49% are singletons. The ends were cut back, 3 bases at V and 1 base at J, with 4 bases in the middle. The CDR3 sequence is 12 residues long. Germline values: CDR1 PRHDT, CDR2 FYEKMQ (reference sequence). Study findings and constraints: Lesional scalp, especially alopecia totalis/universalis, showed higher clonality than normal scalp.

Both peripheral blood and punch biopsies of lesional scalp skin were obtained from patients who had alopecia areata. As for this clone: Its antigen is not known.

This chain connects TRBV13 to TRBJ2-7; D is undetermined. The sequenced sample was CD8+ T cells sorted from blood, obtained at week 0. The TCR was taken from a human donor with alopecia areata. The CDR3 DNA is TGTGCCAGCAGCTTCCGGTCCTACGAGCAGTACTTC. Translating gives CASSFRSYEQYF.